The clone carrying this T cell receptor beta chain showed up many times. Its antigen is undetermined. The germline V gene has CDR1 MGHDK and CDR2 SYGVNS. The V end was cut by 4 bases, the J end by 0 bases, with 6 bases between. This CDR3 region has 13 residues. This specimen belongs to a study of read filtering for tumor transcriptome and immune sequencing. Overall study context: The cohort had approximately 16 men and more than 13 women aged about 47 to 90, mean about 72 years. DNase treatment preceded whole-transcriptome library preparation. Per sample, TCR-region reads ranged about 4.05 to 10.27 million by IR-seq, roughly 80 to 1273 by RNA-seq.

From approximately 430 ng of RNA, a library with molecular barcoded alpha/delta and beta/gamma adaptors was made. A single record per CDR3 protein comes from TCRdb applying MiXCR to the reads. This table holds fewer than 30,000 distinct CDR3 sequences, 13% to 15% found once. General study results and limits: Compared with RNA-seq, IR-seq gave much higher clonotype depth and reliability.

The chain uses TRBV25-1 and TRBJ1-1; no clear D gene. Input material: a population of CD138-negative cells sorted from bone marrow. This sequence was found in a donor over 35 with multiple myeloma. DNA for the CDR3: TGTGCCAGCAGTGGTGCCATGAACACTGAAGCTTTCTTT. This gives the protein CASSGAMNTEAFF.